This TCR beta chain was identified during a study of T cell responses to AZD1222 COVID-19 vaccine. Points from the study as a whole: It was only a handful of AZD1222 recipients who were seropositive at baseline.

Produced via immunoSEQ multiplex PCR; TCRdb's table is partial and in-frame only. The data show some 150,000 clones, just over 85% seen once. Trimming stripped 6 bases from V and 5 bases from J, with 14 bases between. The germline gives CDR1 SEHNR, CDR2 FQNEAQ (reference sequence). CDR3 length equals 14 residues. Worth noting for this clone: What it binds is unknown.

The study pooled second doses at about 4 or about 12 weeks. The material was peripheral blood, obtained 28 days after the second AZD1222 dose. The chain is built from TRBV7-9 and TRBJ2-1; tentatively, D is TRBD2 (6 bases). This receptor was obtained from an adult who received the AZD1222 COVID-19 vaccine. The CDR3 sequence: CASRPGLEHNEQFF. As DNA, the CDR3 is TGTGCCAGCAGGCCGGGACTCGAACACAATGAGCAGTTCTTC.